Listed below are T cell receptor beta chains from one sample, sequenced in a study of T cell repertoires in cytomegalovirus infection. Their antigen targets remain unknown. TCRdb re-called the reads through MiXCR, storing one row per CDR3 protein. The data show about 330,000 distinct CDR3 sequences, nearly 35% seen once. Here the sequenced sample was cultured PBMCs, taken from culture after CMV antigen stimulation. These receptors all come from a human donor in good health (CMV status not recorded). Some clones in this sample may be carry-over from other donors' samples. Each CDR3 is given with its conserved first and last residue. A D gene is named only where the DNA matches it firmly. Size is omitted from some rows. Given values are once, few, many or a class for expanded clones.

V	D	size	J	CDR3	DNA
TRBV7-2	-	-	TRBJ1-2	CASSPYFDGYTF	TGTGCCAGCAGCCCCTATTTTGATGGCTACACCTTC
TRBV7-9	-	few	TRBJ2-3	CASDTGDGGSHSTDTQYF	TGTGCCAGCGACACGGGGGATGGGGGTTCCCACAGCACAGATACGCAGTATTTT
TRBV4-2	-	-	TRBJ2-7	CASSQVQDTYEQYF	TGTGCCAGCAGCCAAGTGCAGGATACGTACGAGCAGTACTTC
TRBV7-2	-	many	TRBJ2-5	CASSLVGTQYF	TGTGCCAGCAGCTTGGTGGGGACCCAGTACTTC
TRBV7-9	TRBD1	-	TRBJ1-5	CASSSDRGTQPQHF	TGTGCCAGCAGCTCCGACAGGGGGACACAGCCCCAGCATTTT
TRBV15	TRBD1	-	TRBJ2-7	CATSRAPGQGAHEQYF	TGTGCCACCAGCAGAGCACCGGGACAGGGAGCCCACGAGCAGTACTTC
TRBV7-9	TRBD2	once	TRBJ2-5	CASSPRSAGVQETQYF	TGTGCCAGCAGCCCCCGCTCAGCGGGAGTCCAAGAGACCCAGTACTTC
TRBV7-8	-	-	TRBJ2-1	CASSFVGNEQFF	TGTGCCAGCAGCTTTGTGGGAAATGAGCAGTTCTTC
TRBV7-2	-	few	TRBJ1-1	CASSPSGAMNTEAFF	TGTGCCAGCAGCCCTAGTGGGGCAATGAACACTGAAGCTTTCTTT
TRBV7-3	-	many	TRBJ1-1	CASSSTGEKAFF	TGTGCCAGCAGCTCAACGGGGGAGAAAGCTTTCTTT
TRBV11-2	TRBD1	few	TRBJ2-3	CASSKGAGSGQYF	TGTGCCAGCAGCAAGGGGGCAGGGTCGGGGCAGTATTTT
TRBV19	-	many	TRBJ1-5	CASSIVEHQPQHF	TGTGCCAGTAGTATAGTCGAGCATCAGCCCCAGCATTTT
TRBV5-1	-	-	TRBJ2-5	CASSLSQIQETQYF	TGCGCCAGCAGCCTGTCCCAGATCCAAGAGACCCAGTACTTC
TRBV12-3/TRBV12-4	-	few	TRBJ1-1	CASSLPGRNTEAFF	TGTGCCAGCAGTTTACCGGGACGGAACACTGAAGCTTTCTTT
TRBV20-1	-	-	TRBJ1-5	CSARDARGRQPQHF	TGCAGTGCTAGAGATGCCCGGGGTAGGCAGCCCCAGCATTTT
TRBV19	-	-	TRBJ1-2	CASSANSWSSYTF	TGTGCCAGTAGTGCGAATAGTTGGTCGAGCTACACCTTC
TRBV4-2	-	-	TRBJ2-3	CASSQEGGAPGQPDTQYF	TGTGCCAGCAGCCAAGAAGGGGGGGCGCCTGGGCAGCCAGATACGCAGTATTTT
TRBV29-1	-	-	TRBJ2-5	CSSRLHGSGETQYF	TGCAGCTCTCGTTTGCACGGATCCGGGGAGACCCAGTACTTC
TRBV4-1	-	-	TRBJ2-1	CASSQEGVGVDEQFF	TGCGCCAGCAGCCAAGAGGGAGTAGGAGTAGACGAGCAGTTCTTC
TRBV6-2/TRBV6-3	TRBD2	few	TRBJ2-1	CASSFLAGGGGEQFF	TGTGCCAGCAGTTTTTTAGCGGGAGGGGGGGGTGAGCAGTTCTTC
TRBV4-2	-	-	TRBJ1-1	CASSQASAGPLTEAFF	TGTGCCAGCAGCCAAGCTTCGGCAGGGCCGCTAACTGAAGCTTTCTTT